These 26 T cell receptor beta chains came from one sample sequenced in a study of T cell responses to AZD1222 COVID-19 vaccine. Data came from immunoSEQ multiplex PCR; TCRdb stores just in-frame clones and leaves some out. The sample lists 130,000 or so clones, 88% seen once, with around 5% in the top ten. Sequenced material: peripheral blood, taken 28 days after the second AZD1222 dose. The receptors shown here come from an adult who received the AZD1222 COVID-19 vaccine.

This chain joins TRBV11-3 and TRBJ1-2, with 9 bases fitting TRBD1. The length of the CDR3 is 15 residues. Germline V gene sequence: CDR1 SGHNT, CDR2 YENEEA. With 4 bases clipped from V and 0 bases from J, the junction kept 3 bases outside the gene matches. CDR3 DNA: TGTGCCAGCAGCTCCGGGACAGGGCCTAACTATGGCTACACCTTC. Translated: CASSSGTGPNYGYTF.

V usage is TRBV9 and J usage is TRBJ2-3, with D tentatively TRBD2 (6 bases). CDR1 is SGDLS and CDR2 is YYNGEE in the germline V gene. The ends were cut back, 4 bases at V and 4 bases at J, with 19 bases in the middle. The CDR3 contains 16 residues. CDR3 protein: CASSQSGAGKADTQYF. The CDR3 region has the DNA TGTGCCAGCAGCCAGTCCGGGGCGGGAAAAGCAGATACGCAGTATTTT.

The chain has TRBV20-1 and TRBJ2-1; D perhaps matches TRBD2 (6 bases). The CDR3 consists of 11 residues. Trimming pared 3 bases from V and 14 bases from J, leaving 14 bases between. Germline-derived CDR1 and CDR2 are DFQATT and SNEGSKA (reference sequence). Here the CDR3 reads CSASPQRVKFF. CDR3 nucleotides: TGCAGTGCTAGCCCCCAGCGGGTAAAGTTCTTC.

This chain links TRBV4-3 with TRBJ2-7, with 8 nucleotides matching TRBD1. The CDR3 contains 14 residues. The trim removed 4 bases at V and 4 bases at J, leaving 6 bases unmatched. Per the germline V gene, CDR1 is LGHNA and CDR2 is YSLEER. The CDR3 protein is CASSPDRGKYEQYF. The CDR3 DNA follows: TGCGCCAGCAGCCCAGACAGGGGAAAGTACGAGCAGTACTTC.

The genes are TRBV5-6 and TRBJ2-7; D unclear. The CDR3 runs 15 residues. V dropped 4 bases and J dropped 0 bases, with 14 bases sitting between them. Germline assignment: CDR1 SGHDT and CDR2 YYEEEE. CDR3 nucleotides: TGTGCCAGCAGCATCCTGGTCCGGAGCTCCTACGAGCAGTACTTC. Amino acids: CASSILVRSSYEQYF.

V usage is TRBV29-1 and J usage is TRBJ1-1; D perhaps matches TRBD1 (6 bases). V dropped 7 bases and J dropped 4 bases, with 22 bases sitting between them. Germline CDR1 and CDR2: SQVTM and ANQGSEA. The CDR3 extends over 15 amino acids. The DNA for the CDR3 is TGCAGCGCAGCCGGGACACCCCAAAGCACCACTGAAGCTTTCTTT. This encodes CSAAGTPQSTTEAFF. Full variable domain (missing parts from reference TRBV29-1 and TRBJ1-1): SAVISQKPSRDICQRGTSLTIQCQVDSQVTMMFWYRQQPGQSLTLIATANQGSEATYESGFVIDKFPISRPNLTFSTLTVSNMSPEDSSIYLCSAAGTPQSTTEAFFGQGTRLTVV.

V and J are TRBV5-1 and TRBJ2-1; D gene unclear. This CDR3 has 15 residues. Per germline, CDR1 SGHRS and CDR2 YFSETQ. V lost 2 bases and J 0 bases, leaving 9 bases between the germline ends. The CDR3 region has the DNA TGCGCCAGCAGCTTACAGTCGAGCTCCTACAATGAGCAGTTCTTC. Translated, it gives CASSLQSSSYNEQFF.

This rearrangement joins TRBV28 to TRBJ1-1, with a weak D call TRBD1 (6 bases). The CDR3 consists of 15 residues. V gave up 4 bases and J gave up 5 bases, with 17 bases separating them. CDR1 and CDR2 (germline): MDHEN, SYDVKM. This chain's CDR3 is CASSSLRGVGTEAFF. The CDR3 DNA reads as TGTGCCAGCAGTTCCCTAAGGGGGGTGGGAACTGAAGCTTTCTTT.

The gene calls are TRBV19 and TRBJ2-1; maybe TRBD2 (6 bases). Trimming left V 3 bases short and J 1 base short, with 10 bases between. CDR3 size: 15 residues. Germline-derived CDR1 and CDR2 are LNHDA and SQIVND (reference sequence). CDR3 amino acids: CASSMGSGSYNEQFF. In nucleotides, the CDR3 is TGTGCCAGTAGTATGGGTAGCGGTTCCTACAATGAGCAGTTCTTC.

J is TRBJ2-2 and V is TRBV6-4, with D tentatively TRBD2 (5 bases). Trimming pared 3 bases from V and 8 bases from J, leaving 10 bases between. The CDR3 loop spans 13 amino acids. CDR1 MRHNA and CDR2 SNTAGT come from the germline V gene. CDR3 nucleotide sequence: TGTGCCAGCAGTGATCAGGAGGCGGGGGAGCTGTTTTTT. It codes for CASSDQEAGELFF.

The rearrangement joins TRBV7-9 to TRBJ2-1; no firm D call. Trimming cost V 5 bases and J 7 bases, with 24 bases left between them. The germline V gene has CDR1 SEHNR and CDR2 FQNEAQ (reference sequence). The CDR3 is 17 amino acids. This CDR3 is CASSLGVGTRTANEQFF. CDR3 coding DNA: TGTGCCAGCAGCCTCGGAGTGGGCACGAGAACGGCTAATGAGCAGTTCTTC.

This chain links TRBV3-1 (or the pseudogene TRBV3-2) with TRBJ2-1, with D perhaps matching TRBD1 (6 bases). The germline V gene has CDR1 LGHDT and CDR2 YNNKEL (reference sequence). With 4 bases removed from V and 3 bases from J, the gap between germline ends came to 7 bases. The CDR3 is made up of 13 amino acids. CDR3 DNA sequence: TGTGCCAGCAGCCCACAGGGCTACAATGAGCAGTTCTTC. It translates to CASSPQGYNEQFF.

The genes are TRBV5-1 and TRBJ1-2; 11 nucleotides line up with TRBD1. CDR3 length equals 15 residues. The germline gives CDR1 SGHRS, CDR2 YFSETQ. V lost 2 bases, J lost 5 bases, and 5 bases stayed unmatched. The CDR3 DNA reads as TGCGCCAGCAGCTTCGGACAGGGGGCAGGGTATGGCTACACCTTC. Translated, it gives CASSFGQGAGYGYTF.

This clone was counted between two and nine times. The chain's CDR3 is CAGGTVNYGYTF. The CDR3 DNA is TGTGCCGGGGGGACGGTTAACTATGGCTACACCTTC. V gene TRBV2 combines with J gene TRBJ1-2, with D possibly being TRBD1 (5 bases). Trimming took 11 bases from V and 1 from J, leaving 11 bases between them. The CDR3 runs 12 residues. Germline lookup yields CDR1 SNHLY and CDR2 FYNNEI.

This chain connects TRBV30 to TRBJ2-3, with TRBD2 matching 7 bases. CDR1 and CDR2 (germline): GTSNPN, SVGIG (reference sequence). After removal of 3 bases from V and 2 bases from J, the junction contained 11 bases not matched to a gene. This CDR3 spans 16 amino acids. CDR3 nucleotide sequence: TGTGCCTGGAGCCCCGGCTCCCTAGCGGCCACAGATACGCAGTATTTT. Encoded protein: CAWSPGSLAATDTQYF.

This sequence joins TRBV6-1 and TRBJ1-5; D might be TRBD1 (5 bases). Trimming stripped 0 bases from V and 6 bases from J, with 15 bases between. The CDR3 runs 16 residues. Germline V gene data show CDR1 as MNHNS and CDR2 as SASEGT. For the CDR3, the DNA is TGTGCCAGCAGTGAAGCGCGGGTCGTGGGGCCTCAGCCCCAGCATTTT. Its protein product is CASSEARVVGPQPQHF.

The gene calls are TRBV7-6 and TRBJ1-1; D unresolved. CDR1 is SGHVS, CDR2 FNYEAQ, per germline. Trimming left V 2 bases short and J 0 bases short, with 10 bases between. The CDR3 spans 15 residues. The DNA for the CDR3 is TGTGCCAGCAGCTTATTTGTCGGCATGAACACTGAAGCTTTCTTT. It translates to CASSLFVGMNTEAFF.

This clone has only one observation. This chain joins TRBV5-1 and TRBJ2-3, with 10 positions matching TRBD2. V lost 4 bases to trimming and J lost 5 bases; unmatched junction nucleotides: 13. In germline, CDR1 is SGHRS, CDR2 YFSETQ. The CDR3 runs 17 residues. CDR3 in DNA: TGCGCCAGCAGCCCCTCCATCTTAAGCGGGAGGGGAGATACGCAGTATTTT. It translates to CASSPSILSGRGDTQYF.

This sequence joins TRBV5-1 and TRBJ2-1; 12 bases align to TRBD2. Germline V lookup: CDR1 SGHRS, CDR2 YFSETQ. This CDR3 has 16 amino acids. The junction had 8 bases not matched to a gene; V was cut back by 4 bases and J by 6 bases. The DNA for the CDR3 is TGCGCCAGCAGCCCCCTGGCTAGCGGGAGGGGCAATGAGCAGTTCTTC. This translates into CASSPLASGRGNEQFF.

The chain carries TRBV20-1 and TRBJ2-7; D uncertain. The CDR3 is made up of 15 amino acids. Looked up from germline, CDR1 is DFQATT and CDR2 is SNEGSKA (reference sequence). V was clipped by 3 bases and J by 0 bases, with 15 bases between them. CDR3 residues: CSASPRAFTSYEQYF. For the CDR3, the DNA is TGCAGTGCTAGTCCCCGGGCTTTCACCTCCTACGAGCAGTACTTC.

The rearrangement uses TRBV27 and TRBJ1-1; no firm D call. The CDR3 consists of 13 residues. The germline V gene has CDR1 MNHEY and CDR2 SMNVEV (reference sequence). V was shortened by 1 base and J by 5 bases, with 8 bases between the two germline ends. The CDR3 nucleotides are TGTGCCAGCAGTTTATATGGGTTTACTGAAGCTTTCTTT. It yields the protein CASSLYGFTEAFF.

V gene TRBV7-8 combines with J gene TRBJ2-7; 9 nucleotides match TRBD1. From germline, CDR1 is SGHVS and CDR2 FQNEAQ. J lost 2 bases, V lost 6 bases, and 5 bases had no gene match. This CDR3 spans 14 amino acids. DNA for the CDR3: TGTGCCAGCAGATCCGGGACAGGGACCTACGAGCAGTACTTC. It specifies CASRSGTGTYEQYF.

The V call is TRBV5-6, the J call TRBJ1-2; unclear D gene. The CDR3 loop spans 16 amino acids. V was clipped by 4 bases and J by 4 bases, with 20 bases between them. Germline CDR1 and CDR2: SGHDT and YYEEEE. CDR3 amino acids: CASSPLHAGRFYGYTF. The DNA of the CDR3 is TGTGCCAGCAGCCCGCTTCATGCAGGACGGTTCTATGGCTACACCTTC.

Notes on this clone: Other DNA sequences in this specimen translate into the identical CDR3. This rearrangement joins TRBV6-5 to TRBJ1-1; D perhaps matches TRBD1 (5 bases). Between the trimmed V and J ends, which lost 0 bases and 5 bases, there was a span of 7 bases. The CDR3 runs 13 residues. In germline, CDR1 is MNHEY, CDR2 SVGAGI. CDR3 bases: TGTGCCAGCAGTTACTCCCAGGGAACTGAAGCTTTCTTT. It yields the protein CASSYSQGTEAFF.

The chain employs TRBV14 and TRBJ1-2; 7 nucleotides match TRBD1. This CDR3 contains 13 residues. Germline V gene data show CDR1 as SGHDN and CDR2 as FVKESK. J lost 4 bases, V lost 1 base, and 0 bases had no gene match. The CDR3 sequence: CASSQGQGYGYTF. The DNA for the CDR3 is TGTGCCAGCAGCCAAGGACAGGGCTATGGCTACACCTTC.

This clone occurred once. This chain connects TRBV28 to TRBJ1-2, with TRBD1 identical over 8 bases. Trimming removed 2 bases from V and 4 bases from J; junction bases left unmatched: 6. CDR1 is MDHEN and CDR2 is SYDVKM in the germline V gene. The CDR3 extends over 15 amino acids. CDR3 sequence reads: CASSLADRGIYGYTF. The CDR3 DNA sequence: TGTGCCAGCAGTTTAGCCGACAGGGGAATCTATGGCTACACCTTC.